This T cell receptor beta chain was observed in a study of Tregs in tolerant kidney transplant recipients. Study-level information: Recipients received nonmyeloablative bone marrow transplants from related graft donors, with transient mixed chimerism.

Here immunoSEQ multiplex PCR was the method, and the copy in TCRdb shows in-frame clones only, minus some. This sample has around 78,000 clones, with around 90% found just once. Broader study findings: Biological reproducibility was not directly addressed, but technical replication error appeared minimal. For some patients, primers changed over time, blocking nucleotide-level comparison.

About this clone itself: The antigen remains unidentified.

The TCR sequence derives from a human donor who received a combined kidney and bone marrow transplant. The specimen comprised Tregs from blood, sampled before the transplant.

CDR3 region: CASSAASPGQVSYEQYF. The CDR3 DNA sequence: TGTGCCAGCAGCGCTGCTTCTCCGGGACAGGTCTCCTACGAGCAGTACTTC. The chain is built from TRBV28 and TRBJ2-7; 8 nucleotides line up with TRBD1. The CDR3 has 17 amino acids. V was clipped by 6 bases and J by 0 bases; unmatched bases: 13. CDR1 and CDR2 (germline): MDHEN, SYDVKM.